The source of this T cell receptor (beta chain) is a study of T-cell memory formation after mild COVID-19. Study-level background: In these data, TCR clusters were largely donor specific.

This clonotype was observed a handful of times. The antigen is unknown. The CDR3 has 13 amino acids. The germline V and J ends were trimmed by 6 bases and 1 base, with 9 bases remaining between them. Per germline, CDR1 SGDLS and CDR2 YYNGEE. Study results and limitations: Largely, contracting CD4+ clones fell within CM and EM, and contracting CD8+ clones within EMRA.

TCRdb analysed the 5' RACE reads with MiXCR anew, one entry per CDR3 protein. The sample carries under 250,000 distinct CDR3 sequences, more than 9% recorded once. Sequenced: PBMCs or a T cell subset sorted from them (not recorded which). This TCR came from a man between 18 and 35 years old who had mild COVID-19 (a few samples of this study predate the infection). Cell type and time point are not known. V usage is TRBV9 and J usage is TRBJ2-3; D perhaps matches TRBD2 (5 bases). CDR3 sequence: CASTRRGTDTQYF. The CDR3, as DNA: TGTGCCAGCACTCGGCGGGGCACAGATACGCAGTATTTT.